This note documents a single T cell receptor beta chain sequence. Its antigen is not identified. These data are taken from a study of T cells in localized non-small cell lung cancer. Germline values: CDR1 SGDLS, CDR2 YYNGEE. V dropped 2 bases and J dropped 4; count of bases not matched to a gene: 2. The CDR3 consists of 14 residues. Study-wide points: Only one tumor region went through sequencing, so heterogeneity may still be there. A raised T cell density in blood coincided with lengthier overall survival.

The assay was immunoSEQ multiplex PCR, and TCRdb's table has in-frame clones only and misses some. The sample has over 20,000 clones, 70% to 90% seen once. This TCR was recovered from a male donor at least 60 years old with stage II lung adenocarcinoma. The sample consisted of peripheral blood mononuclear cells, taken before any cancer treatment. The chain uses TRBV9 and TRBJ2-1; TRBD2 matches 8 bases. The CDR3 DNA reads as TGTGCCAGCAGCGTGGCTAGCGGGTACAATGAGCAGTTCTTC. Residues: CASSVASGYNEQFF.